These 6 T cell receptor beta chains were sequenced from one sample in a study of identical twins. TCRdb independently ran MiXCR on the 5' RACE reads; one entry per CDR3 protein. This table has about 530,000 distinct CDR3 sequences, roughly 15% appearing once. These data were likewise used in another study, on yellow fever vaccine responses in identical twins.

The sequenced sample was CD4+ T cells sorted from blood. The receptors derive from a woman younger than 35 in good health.

This clonotype occurred many times. The chain recombines TRBV5-1 with TRBJ2-1; 7 bases match TRBD1. This CDR3 is 11 amino acids long. Germline V lookup: CDR1 SGHRS, CDR2 YFSETQ. The V gene end was trimmed by 6 bases and the J gene end by 8 bases; junction bases not matched to a gene: 2. The CDR3 loop is CASTQGDEQFF. CDR3 bases: TGCGCCAGCACTCAGGGGGATGAGCAGTTCTTC. Supplemented by reference TRBV5-1 and TRBJ2-1, the full variable domain reads KAGVTQTPRYLIKTRGQQVTLSCSPISGHRSVSWYQQTPGQGLQFLFEYFSETQRNKGNFPGRFSGRQFSNSRSEMNVSTLELGDSALYLCASTQGDEQFFGPGTRLTVL.

This chain connects TRBV24-1 to TRBJ2-5, with 7 bases identical to TRBD1. Trimming took 3 bases from V and 5 from J; bases not matched to a gene: 8. The CDR3 consists of 15 residues. Germline V gene sequence: CDR1 KGHDR, CDR2 SFDVKD. The CDR3 sequence: CATSDPRGIVETQYF. The CDR3 coding sequence is TGTGCCACCAGTGATCCCAGGGGGATAGTGGAGACCCAGTACTTC.

This clonotype has more than one count but fewer than ten. The CDR3 nucleotides read TGTGCCAGCAGTTACTCGCTCGTGACAGGGCATATCAATCAGCCCCAGCATTTT. Translated: CASSYSLVTGHINQPQHF. J is TRBJ1-5 and V is TRBV6-5; 7 nucleotides match TRBD1. Germline values: CDR1 MNHEY, CDR2 SVGAGI. With V trimmed by 0 bases and J by 3 bases, 11 bases remained unmatched. CDR3 size: 18 residues.

The chain joins TRBV5-1 to TRBJ2-5; 8 bases match TRBD1. The CDR3 contains 15 residues. Germline loops: CDR1 SGHRS, CDR2 YFSETQ. V shed 6 bases, J shed 5 bases, and the junction held 12 bases outside the gene matches. The CDR3 DNA is TGCGCCAGCACCTTTGTGCAGGGGGCAGGTGAGACCCAGTACTTC. Its translation: CASTFVQGAGETQYF.

The V gene is TRBV7-6, the J gene TRBJ1-5, with D tentatively TRBD1 (5 bases). CDR3 size: 16 residues. Trimming cost V 3 bases and J 2 bases, with 14 bases left between them. Germline V gives CDR1 SGHVS, CDR2 FNYEAQ. The CDR3: CASSFSCPRGNQPQHF. In DNA form, the CDR3 reads TGTGCCAGCAGCTTCAGCTGTCCCAGGGGCAATCAGCCCCAGCATTTT.

The chain joins TRBV29-1 to TRBJ1-1; possible D gene TRBD1, 6 bases. V was trimmed by 2 bases and J by 9 bases, leaving 7 bases between them. The CDR3 sequence is 10 residues long. The germline V gene encodes CDR1 SQVTM and CDR2 ANQGSEA. CDR3 protein: CSVETGQAFF. Written as DNA, the CDR3 is TGCAGCGTTGAAACAGGGCAAGCTTTCTTT.